This T cell receptor (beta chain) was found in a study of cytomegalovirus exposure and HLA in healthy donors (dated by TCRdb to the late 2010s). Concerning the study at large: According to a later analysis, one platform produced both the roughly 130 validation repertoires and the 666 repertoires of the first cohort. The study aimed to test whether cataloging public T cell receptors could reveal signatures of past pathogen exposure. The study combined high-throughput TCR immunosequencing, statistical association of individual TCRs with disease status, and machine learning to predict cytomegalovirus infection status. A separate validation cohort of some 130 different subjects was used in addition to the roughly 700-subject first cohort.

Separate from the approximately 670-subject first cohort, the validation cohort of roughly 110 subjects was the group to which the donors belonged. Library preparation was by the immunoSEQ multiplex PCR assay. The original pipeline was this. A statistical classification framework was built for diagnosing cytomegalovirus status from the catalog of TCR beta chain sequences. TCRdb mirrors the immuneACCESS table, restricted to in-frame sequences. Some clones are absent from its copies; in checked studies, under half trace to an unresolved V gene, and the reason for the others is unknown. V and J calls and clone size come straight from that table; D and trimming were deduced from the DNA. The sample has a few hundred thousand clones on record, roughly 88% of them singletons. The ten largest account for about 2.7% of the sample. General findings and caveats noted by the study authors: Of the cluster scores, 90% to 95% were above 0 in a later analysis, which found that TCRs clustered in the first cohort also tended to co-occur in the 95 to 150 validation repertoires. A later analysis lacked HLA typing for the validation cohort, so it scored co-occurrence in that cohort across all 110 or so repertoires. In vitro tests confirmed that a few of the cytomegalovirus-associated TCR beta chains recognize cytomegalovirus antigens. In the study, some 180 TCR beta chains were listed as associated with cytomegalovirus. The authors suggested that the approach could potentially be generalized to other disease states and immunological phenotypes. The classifier was reported to diagnose cytomegalovirus status with high specificity and sensitivity in both the original cohort and the validation cohort. Most TCR sequences were seen in very few donors, while some public TCRs were found in many individuals.

Remarks on this clone: Its antigen is still unknown. Nothing much larger sits one base from this clone, and base qualities are not available.

Measured from the cysteine to the phenylalanine, the CDR3 is 13 residues long. Only the CDR3 DNA is retained, 39 bases long and in frame from the first base. The germline V gene (reference sequence) supplies CDR1 SEHNR and CDR2 FQNEAQ. Cut back by 5 bases and 8 bases, the V and J ends lie 15 bases apart. The sequenced sample consisted of PBMCs. The receptor's source is a woman younger than 35 in good health and CMV-seronegative. This chain joins TRBV7-9 to TRBJ1-2; too little of a D gene remains to name it. The nucleotide sequence reads TGTGCCAGCAGCAAAGAGCGGGCGAGGGGCTACACCTTC. Its protein product is CASSKERARGYTF.